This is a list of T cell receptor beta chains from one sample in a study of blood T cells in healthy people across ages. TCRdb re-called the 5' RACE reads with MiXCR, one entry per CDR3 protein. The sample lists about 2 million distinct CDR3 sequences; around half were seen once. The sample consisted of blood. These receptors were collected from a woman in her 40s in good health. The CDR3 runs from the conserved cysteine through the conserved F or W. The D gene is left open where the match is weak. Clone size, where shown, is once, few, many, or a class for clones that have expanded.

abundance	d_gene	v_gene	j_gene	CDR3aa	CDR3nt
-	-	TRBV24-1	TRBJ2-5	CATSDRAPGETQYF	TGTGCCACCAGTGATCGGGCCCCTGGGGAGACCCAGTACTTC
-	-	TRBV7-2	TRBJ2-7	CASSHRLGGPYEQYF	TGTGCCAGCAGCCACCGCCTAGGGGGTCCCTACGAGCAGTACTTC
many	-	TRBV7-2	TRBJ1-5	CASSLVGQPQHF	TGTGCCAGCAGCTTAGTGGGTCAGCCCCAGCATTTT
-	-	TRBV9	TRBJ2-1	CASSVVGAAYNEQFF	TGTGCCAGCAGCGTAGTAGGCGCTGCCTACAATGAGCAGTTCTTC
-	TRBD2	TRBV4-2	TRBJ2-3	CASSPGTSGGFTDTQYF	TGTGCCAGCAGCCCGGGGACTAGCGGGGGTTTCACAGATACGCAGTATTTT
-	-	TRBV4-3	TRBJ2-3	CASSHPSHPGVTDTQYF	TGCGCCAGCAGCCACCCTTCACACCCTGGGGTCACAGATACGCAGTATTTT
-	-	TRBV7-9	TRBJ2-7	CASSDRDARFYEQYF	TGTGCCAGCAGCGACCGGGACGCCCGATTTTACGAGCAGTACTTC
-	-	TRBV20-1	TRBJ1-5	CSAVMGGASNQPQHF	TGCAGTGCTGTTATGGGGGGGGCTAGCAATCAGCCCCAGCATTTT
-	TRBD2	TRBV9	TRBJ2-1	CASSVAGGYGEQFF	TGTGCCAGCAGCGTAGCGGGGGGGTACGGTGAGCAGTTCTTC
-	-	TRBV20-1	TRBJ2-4	CSAPPDRNIQYF	TGCAGTGCCCCACCAGACAGAAACATTCAGTACTTC
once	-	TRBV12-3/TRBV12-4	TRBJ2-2	CASSLSTGGYTGELFF	TGTGCCAGCAGCCTTTCAACTGGGGGGTACACCGGGGAGCTGTTTTTT
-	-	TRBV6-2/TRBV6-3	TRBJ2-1	CASSFLRVLSSLNYNEQFF	TGTGCCAGCAGTTTCCTCCGGGTCCTTAGTTCATTAAACTACAATGAGCAGTTCTTC
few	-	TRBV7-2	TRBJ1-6	CASSHSGPAAPLHF	TGTGCCAGCAGCCATAGCGGGCCTGCGGCACCCCTCCACTTT
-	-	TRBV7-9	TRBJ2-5	CASSLTPGAETQYF	TGTGCCAGCAGCTTAACGCCGGGGGCAGAGACCCAGTACTTC
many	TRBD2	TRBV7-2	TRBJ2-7	CASSLASGLGYEQYF	TGTGCCAGCAGCTTAGCCTCGGGACTAGGCTACGAGCAGTACTTC
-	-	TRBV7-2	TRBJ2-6	CASSFFRAGSSGANVLTF	TGTGCCAGCAGCTTTTTTCGGGCAGGGAGCTCTGGGGCCAACGTCCTGACTTTC
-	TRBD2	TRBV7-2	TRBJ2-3	CASSFGLAKGTQYF	TGTGCCAGCAGCTTTGGACTAGCGAAGGGTACGCAGTATTTT
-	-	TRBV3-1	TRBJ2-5	CASNRNPSASETQYF	TGTGCCAGCAACCGAAACCCGAGCGCTTCAGAGACCCAGTACTTC
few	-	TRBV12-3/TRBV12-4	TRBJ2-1	CASSLQGGVKWDNEQFF	TGTGCCAGCAGTTTACAAGGGGGGGTGAAATGGGACAATGAGCAGTTCTTC
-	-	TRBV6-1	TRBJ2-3	CASSEFPSPGLLADTQYF	TGTGCCAGCAGTGAATTTCCCTCTCCCGGACTTTTAGCCGATACGCAGTATTTT
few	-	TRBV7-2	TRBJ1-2	CASSPPGLSRGNYGYTF	TGTGCCAGCAGTCCTCCGGGGTTAAGTCGGGGCAACTATGGCTACACCTTC
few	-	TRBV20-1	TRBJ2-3	CSASSLEWVTDTQYF	TGCAGTGCTAGTAGTTTAGAATGGGTAACAGATACGCAGTATTTT
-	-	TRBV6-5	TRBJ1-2	CASREAGDAYGYTF	TGTGCCAGCAGAGAGGCAGGGGACGCCTATGGCTACACCTTC
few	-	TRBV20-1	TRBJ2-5	CSARGGGEGQKTQYF	TGCAGTGCTAGGGGTGGGGGCGAGGGCCAGAAGACCCAGTACTTC
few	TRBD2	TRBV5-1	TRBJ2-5	CASSYTSGPLEAQYF	TGCGCCAGCAGCTACACTAGCGGGCCACTCGAGGCCCAGTACTTC
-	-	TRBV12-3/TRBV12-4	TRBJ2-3	CASSFVPGAPTDTQYF	TGTGCCAGCAGTTTTGTTCCCGGGGCCCCCACAGATACGCAGTATTTT
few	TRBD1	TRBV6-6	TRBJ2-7	CASSYSTGGYSYEQYF	TGTGCCAGCAGTTACTCGACAGGGGGATACTCCTACGAGCAGTACTTC
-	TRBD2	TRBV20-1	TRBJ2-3	CSATKGGTSADTQYF	TGCAGTGCTACCAAAGGAGGGACTAGCGCGGATACGCAGTATTTT
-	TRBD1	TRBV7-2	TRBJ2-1	CASSFSRQGANEQFF	TGTGCCAGCAGCTTTTCCCGACAGGGGGCGAATGAGCAGTTCTTC
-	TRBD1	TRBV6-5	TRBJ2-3	CASSGTGESDTQYF	TGTGCCAGCAGCGGGACAGGGGAGTCAGATACGCAGTATTTT
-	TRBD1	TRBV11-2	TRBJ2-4	CASSQRTGAWNIQYF	TGTGCCAGCAGCCAACGGACAGGGGCGTGGAACATTCAGTACTTC
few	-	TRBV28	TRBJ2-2	CASSLEGPGELFF	TGTGCCAGCAGTTTAGAAGGGCCGGGGGAGCTGTTTTTT
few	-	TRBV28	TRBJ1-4	CARSRLDSGSEKLFF	TGTGCCCGCAGCCGTCTGGACTCCGGATCGGAAAAACTGTTTTTT
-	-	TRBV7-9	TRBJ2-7	CASSFSGPQVEQYF	TGTGCCAGCAGCTTCTCGGGACCACAAGTGGAGCAGTACTTC
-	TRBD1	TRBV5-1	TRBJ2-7	CASSLATGDRGYYEQYF	TGCGCCAGCAGCTTGGCCACCGGGGACAGGGGGTACTACGAGCAGTACTTC
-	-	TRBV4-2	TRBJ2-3	CASSRQVSIQKYTDTQYF	TGTGCCAGCAGCCGTCAAGTTTCTATACAGAAATACACAGATACGCAGTATTTT
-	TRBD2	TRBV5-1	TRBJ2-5	CASSRGLAGSSQETQYF	TGCGCCAGCAGCAGGGGACTAGCGGGGAGCTCCCAAGAGACCCAGTACTTC
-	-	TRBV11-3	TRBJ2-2	CASSLEDGELFF	TGTGCCAGCAGCTTAGAAGACGGGGAGCTGTTTTTT
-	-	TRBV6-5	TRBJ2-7	CASSPAAAHEQYF	TGTGCCAGCAGCCCCGCCGCCGCCCACGAGCAGTACTTC
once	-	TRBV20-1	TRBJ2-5	CSASRGGLVRETQYF	TGCAGTGCCAGCAGGGGGGGACTAGTGAGGGAGACCCAGTACTTC
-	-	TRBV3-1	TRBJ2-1	CASSQEVSLRGEQFF	TGTGCCAGCAGCCAAGAGGTTTCCCTGCGGGGTGAGCAGTTCTTC
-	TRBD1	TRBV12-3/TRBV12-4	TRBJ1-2	CASSRQTGATNYGYTF	TGTGCCAGCAGCCGTCAGACAGGGGCCACTAACTATGGCTACACCTTC
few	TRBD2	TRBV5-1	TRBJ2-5	CASSEAGPLQETQYF	TGCGCCAGCAGCGAAGCGGGACCGCTTCAAGAGACCCAGTACTTC